A selection of T cell receptor beta chains follows, all from one sample in a study of beta chain features in type 1 diabetes. Repertoires were generated with immunoSEQ multiplex PCR, while TCRdb's copy carries only in-frame clones and drops some. The sample has around 340,000 clones; roughly 8% are singletons. Sequencing input: central memory CD4+ T cells from blood. The origin of the receptors is a woman aged 18-29 years in good health. Each CDR3 is given with its conserved first and last residue. A D gene is named only where the DNA matches it firmly. Clone size is shown for a subset of rows, as once, few, many or a class of expanded clone.

D,J,size,V,DNA,CDR3
NA,TRBJ2-3,NA,TRBV12-5,TGTGCTAGTGGGATACTTCCTGACACAGATACGCAGTATTTT,CASGILPDTDTQYF
NA,TRBJ1-1,few,TRBV9,TGTGCCAGCAGCTCAGGACATTCGAACACTGAAGCTTTCTTT,CASSSGHSNTEAFF
NA,TRBJ2-3,few,TRBV7-9,TGTGCCAGCAGCTTAGACGCAGGCGATACGCAGTATTTT,CASSLDAGDTQYF
TRBD2,TRBJ2-7,many,TRBV10-2,TGCGCCAGCAGTGAAACTAGCGGCACCACCTCCTACGAGCAGTACTTC,CASSETSGTTSYEQYF
TRBD1,TRBJ1-2,few,TRBV19,TGTGCCAGTAACAGGGGCTATGGCTACACCTTC,CASNRGYGYTF
NA,TRBJ1-3,NA,TRBV6-5,TGTGCCAGCAGTTACTCCCGGCTTGGAAACACCATATATTTT,CASSYSRLGNTIYF
NA,TRBJ1-3,NA,TRBV6-5,TGTGCCAGCAGTTATACGGGACACAGCTCTGGAAACACCATATATTTT,CASSYTGHSSGNTIYF
NA,TRBJ1-1,NA,TRBV20-1,TGCAGTATAAACCAGGGAAAAGCTTTCTTT,CSINQGKAFF
TRBD1,TRBJ1-5,NA,TRBV6-5,TGTGCCAGCAGCCTAGGACAGGGGGGTCAGCCCCAGCATTTT,CASSLGQGGQPQHF
TRBD1,TRBJ1-2,NA,TRBV13,TGTGCCAGCAGCTTAGGACAGGGGGCATATGGCTACACCTTC,CASSLGQGAYGYTF
TRBD1,TRBJ1-1,few,TRBV7-2,TGTGCCAGCAGCCTGCGGGACAGGGGGCGATTAGCTTTCTTT,CASSLRDRGRLAFF
TRBD2,TRBJ2-1,NA,TRBV7-3,TGTGCCAGCAGCCAAGGACTAGCGGGGCAGAATGAGCAGTTCTTC,CASSQGLAGQNEQFF
NA,TRBJ2-3,few,TRBV11-2,TGTGCCAGCAGCTACCGACTAACTAGCACAGATACGCAGTATTTT,CASSYRLTSTDTQYF
NA,TRBJ2-1,NA,TRBV9,TGTGCCAGCAGCGCGGGGCCTGGGAATGAGCAGTTCTTC,CASSAGPGNEQFF
NA,TRBJ2-3,NA,TRBV6-6,TGTGCCAGCTCGGGGCCCACAGATACGCAGTATTTT,CASSGPTDTQYF
TRBD2,TRBJ2-3,few,TRBV29-1,TGCAGCGTTGTGCCTAGCGGGAAGGCAACAGATACGCAGTATTTT,CSVVPSGKATDTQYF
NA,TRBJ2-7,few,TRBV5-1,TGCGCCAGCAGCTCGACAGGAAAAGCCTACGAGCAGTACTTC,CASSSTGKAYEQYF
NA,TRBJ2-3,NA,TRBV19,TGTGCCAGTACCATGAGGGATGGCGCAGATACGCAGTATTTT,CASTMRDGADTQYF
NA,TRBJ2-5,NA,TRBV7-3,TGTGCCAGCAGCCCTGGAATCCAAGAGACCCAGTACTTC,CASSPGIQETQYF
TRBD2,TRBJ2-3,few,TRBV7-2,TGTGCCAGCAGCTTAGGTGCGGGGGGCACAGATACGCAGTATTTT,CASSLGAGGTDTQYF
NA,TRBJ2-1,few,TRBV28,TGTGCCAGCTTTGGGACACGGGGGAACAATGAGCAGTTCTTC,CASFGTRGNNEQFF
NA,TRBJ2-2,NA,TRBV28,TGTGCCAGCAGGAATTTCGGGGGGAACACCGGGGAGCTGTTTTTT,CASRNFGGNTGELFF
TRBD1,TRBJ2-5,many,TRBV18,TGTGCCAGCTCACCACCGCAGGGGGCAGAGACCCAGTACTTC,CASSPPQGAETQYF
NA,TRBJ1-1,few,TRBV5-4,TGTGCCAGCAGCTTGGGACTTGGGCAGGGAGTACTGTGGGATGAAGCTTTCTTT,CASSLGLGQGVLWDEAFF
NA,TRBJ1-5,NA,TRBV6-5,TGTGCCAGCAGTTACGGGGGATCCCAGCCCCAGCATTTT,CASSYGGSQPQHF
NA,TRBJ1-2,few,TRBV5-4,TGTGCCAGCAGCTTGTTTGGGGGCGGCTATGGCTACACCTTC,CASSLFGGGYGYTF
TRBD2,TRBJ2-5,few,TRBV28,TGTGCCAGCAGTTGGGACAGGGAGCTAGCGGGAGGGCCTCGCCAAGAGACCCAGTACTTC,CASSWDRELAGGPRQETQYF
NA,TRBJ2-3,few,TRBV4-2,TGTGCCAGCAGCCAATCGGCTACACTAGGGGATACGCAGTATTTT,CASSQSATLGDTQYF
NA,TRBJ2-7,few,TRBV7-8,TGTGCCAGCAGCTTAGACCCGAGCGGTAATGAGCAGTACTTC,CASSLDPSGNEQYF
NA,TRBJ1-5,many,TRBV28,TGTGCCAGCAGCCTATTGCTTAGCAATCAGCCCCAGCATTTT,CASSLLLSNQPQHF
TRBD2,TRBJ2-3,NA,TRBV7-9,TGTGCCAGCAGCCGGGGACTAGCGGGAGGAAATCTTCTCAAGGATACGCAGTATTTT,CASSRGLAGGNLLKDTQYF
NA,TRBJ2-5,many,TRBV7-6,TGTGCCAGCAGCTCCCTGGCCGGTGGGGGGCCACAAGAGACCCAGTACTTC,CASSSLAGGGPQETQYF
NA,TRBJ2-7,few,TRBV21-1,TGTGCCAGCAGCAAAGCGCTTTGGGGCAGCGAGCAGTACTTC,CASSKALWGSEQYF
TRBD2,TRBJ2-3,many,TRBV7-3,TGTGCCAGCAGCCGGGAGGGCCTGACAGATACGCAGTATTTT,CASSREGLTDTQYF
NA,TRBJ1-1,few,TRBV5-6,TGTGCCAGCGGTCGTCTACAGATGAACACTGAAGCTTTCTTT,CASGRLQMNTEAFF
TRBD2,TRBJ2-1,NA,TRBV15,TGTGCCACCAGCTTACTAGCGGGGGTCCAGTTCTTC,CATSLLAGVQFF
TRBD2,TRBJ2-3,NA,TRBV7-2,TGTGCCAGCAGCTCGAAAGCGGGAGGTGATGGCACAGATACGCAGTATTTT,CASSSKAGGDGTDTQYF
NA,TRBJ2-7,NA,TRBV28,TGTGCCAGCAGTTTATACCCGGCCTACGAGCAGTACTTC,CASSLYPAYEQYF
NA,TRBJ2-2,few,TRBV7-3,TGTGCCAGCAGCGGACAGTTGGCCGGGGAGCTGTTTTTT,CASSGQLAGELFF
NA,TRBJ2-5,few,TRBV7-2,TGTGCCAGCAGTCCGAATCAAGAGACCCAGTACTTC,CASSPNQETQYF
NA,TRBJ2-3,NA,TRBV28,TGTGCCAGCATGACGGGTCGTTCGATAGATACGCAGTATTTT,CASMTGRSIDTQYF
TRBD1,TRBJ2-7,few,TRBV11-2,TGTGCCAGCACTAGTACAGGGGGGAATACTTACGAGCAGTACTTC,CASTSTGGNTYEQYF
NA,TRBJ1-1,few,TRBV6-1,TGTGCCAGCAGTGAATCGGGGGGCTACACTGAAGCTTTCTTT,CASSESGGYTEAFF
NA,TRBJ2-1,NA,TRBV7-6,TGTGCCAGCAGCTTTTTCGGGACGGGTGGTAATGAGCAGTTCTTC,CASSFFGTGGNEQFF
NA,TRBJ2-7,many,TRBV15,TGTGCCACAAGTAGAGGGGCTGGGTACGAGCAGTACTTC,CATSRGAGYEQYF
NA,TRBJ2-1,NA,TRBV7-2,TGTGCCAGCAGCTTGATCGATGAGCAGTTCTTC,CASSLIDEQFF
NA,TRBJ2-1,few,TRBV4-1,TGCGCCAGCAGCCAAGCACTGACGGGCAGGCCGCTCAATGAGCAGTTCTTC,CASSQALTGRPLNEQFF
NA,TRBJ2-1,few,TRBV7-3,TGTGCCAGCAGCTTAACATTAGGGACAAACTACAATGAGCAGTTCTTC,CASSLTLGTNYNEQFF
NA,TRBJ2-3,few,TRBV7-3,TGTGCCAGCAGCTTAAGTGGGACTCGCACAGATACGCAGTATTTT,CASSLSGTRTDTQYF
NA,TRBJ2-1,many,TRBV7-2,TGTGCCAGCAGCTTACACAGTGACAATGAGCAGTTCTTC,CASSLHSDNEQFF
NA,TRBJ2-1,NA,TRBV29-1,TGCAGCGTTGAAGGCATCGACCGGTCCTACAATGAGCAGTTCTTC,CSVEGIDRSYNEQFF
NA,TRBJ2-2,NA,TRBV28,TGTGCCAGCAGTTTAGCCCCCCCCGGGGAGCTGTTTTTT,CASSLAPPGELFF
NA,TRBJ2-3,NA,TRBV11-2,TGTGCCAGCAGCTTTAGGGCGGGATCGGCAGATACGCAGTATTTT,CASSFRAGSADTQYF
NA,TRBJ1-3,few,TRBV7-2,TGTGCCAGCAGCGAAGGACAGTCTTCTGGAAACACCATATATTTT,CASSEGQSSGNTIYF
NA,TRBJ1-2,NA,TRBV5-6,TGTGCCAGCAGCTTGATCAACTATGGCTACACCTTC,CASSLINYGYTF
TRBD2,TRBJ2-1,few,TRBV6-6,TGTGCCAGCAGTTACGCTAGTGGGGGAGGGGAGGGGCAGTTCTTC,CASSYASGGGEGQFF
NA,TRBJ2-2,NA,TRBV4-1,TGCGCCAGCAGCCAAGTAATACTACGCACAATCTCCGGGGAGCTGTTTTTT,CASSQVILRTISGELFF
NA,TRBJ1-3,few,TRBV4-3,TGCGCCAGCAGCCAAGATCTCTCTAGAGGCTCTCAAAACACCATATATTTT,CASSQDLSRGSQNTIYF